This T cell receptor beta chain appears in the sequencing data of a study of post-analysis software for immune sequencing data. Study-level results: Roughly five TRBV segments, including TRBV5-6, TRBV5-1 and TRBV20-1, were more frequent in patients than controls. The normalized Chao1 diversity of multiple sclerosis patients was significantly lower than that of controls.

Incorporated into the TCR beta cDNA libraries were unique molecular identifiers, which served to reduce PCR and sequencing biases. Input of roughly 1 to 11 million T cells yielded hundreds of thousands of cDNA molecules. MiXCR, applied by TCRdb to the PCR reads, yields one record per CDR3 protein. Of about half a million distinct CDR3 sequences listed, roughly 45% were seen once; the top ten hold 9% to 14%. Note on this clonotype: No antigen is known for it.

Germline assignment: CDR1 MDHEN and CDR2 SYDVKM. Trimming cost V 5 bases and J 1 base; bases outside gene matches: 13. The CDR3 length is 18 residues. The sequenced sample was blood. The chain employs TRBV28 and TRBJ2-4; the match to TRBD1 covers 8 bases. The sequence was obtained from a girl aged 5-17 years with multiple sclerosis. CDR3 amino acids: CASSPLNRGSGAKNIQYF. CDR3 nucleotides: TGTGCCAGCAGTCCCTTAAACAGGGGGAGCGGTGCCAAAAACATTCAGTACTTC.